This T cell receptor (beta chain) was observed in a study of blood T cell repertoires in COVID-19. Looking at the study overall: COVID-19 samples, acute and convalescent, were from the United States, Italy and Spain. From T cells, B-cell-depleted T cells, or PBMCs came the material, which was cDNA or gDNA.

Enrolment of Seattle patients took place during active infection, and they were followed longitudinally. CDR1 and CDR2 (germline): MNHEY, SMNVEV (reference sequence). The CDR3 length is 15 residues. V dropped 6 bases and J dropped 4 bases, with 18 bases sitting between them. Original processing methods: Amplified reference gene primers provided the basis for estimating nucleated cell counts. Method: immunoSEQ multiplex PCR; TCRdb's copy keeps in-frame clones and lacks some. V, J and clone size are taken as reported in that table, and D and trimming were inferred from the DNA itself. This sample has roughly 300,000 clones; nearly 90% occur once, and the top ten carry about 2%.

The receptor was derived from a woman younger than 45 with COVID-19, enrolled during active disease. This chain joins TRBV27 and TRBJ2-5, with a weak D call TRBD1 (6 bases). The material sequenced was peripheral blood. The CDR3 DNA reads as TGTGCCAGCAGCAAAACAGGGTCCCAGCGAGAGACCCAGTACTTC. Translated: CASSKTGSQRETQYF.